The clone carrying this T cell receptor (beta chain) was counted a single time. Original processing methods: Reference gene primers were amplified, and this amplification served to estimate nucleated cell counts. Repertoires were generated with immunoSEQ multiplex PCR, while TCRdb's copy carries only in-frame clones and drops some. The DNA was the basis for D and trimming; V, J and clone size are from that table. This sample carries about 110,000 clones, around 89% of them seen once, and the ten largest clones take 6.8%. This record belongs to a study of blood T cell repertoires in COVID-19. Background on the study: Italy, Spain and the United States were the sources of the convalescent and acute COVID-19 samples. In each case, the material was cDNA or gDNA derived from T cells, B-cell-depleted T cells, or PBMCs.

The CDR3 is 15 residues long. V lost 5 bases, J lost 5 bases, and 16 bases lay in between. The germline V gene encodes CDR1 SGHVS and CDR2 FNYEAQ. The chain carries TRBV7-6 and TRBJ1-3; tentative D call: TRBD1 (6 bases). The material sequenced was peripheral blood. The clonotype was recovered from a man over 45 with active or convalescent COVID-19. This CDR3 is CASSHREGNRNTIYF. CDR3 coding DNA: TGTGCCAGCAGCCACAGGGAGGGGAATAGAAACACCATATATTTT.